This is a list of T cell receptor beta chains from one sample in a study of T-cell memory formation after mild COVID-19. TCRdb used MiXCR to reprocess the 5' RACE reads, holding one entry per CDR3 protein. The table records just over 350,000 distinct CDR3 sequences, 13% to 15% of them present only once. The material sequenced was PBMCs or a T cell subset sorted from them (not recorded which). All receptors derive from a man aged 18-30 years who had mild COVID-19 (a few samples of this study predate the infection). Cell type and time point are not known. The CDR3 runs from the conserved cysteine through the conserved F or W. D genes are given only for firm matches. Clone sizes are given selectively: once, few, many, or a class where the clone is expanded.

>.|TRBD2|TRBJ2-3|TRBV20-1
TGCAGTGCTAGAGATCCTTTGGGCGGGGGGGTTGTAGATACGCAGTATTTT
CSARDPLGGGVVDTQYF
>.|.|TRBJ2-7|TRBV6-2/TRBV6-3
TGTGCCAGCAGTCATCTTCGGGACGCCTACGAGCAGTACTTC
CASSHLRDAYEQYF
>.|TRBD1|TRBJ1-1|TRBV28
TGTGCCAGCAGTTGGACAGGGGATAAGGGTGAAGCTTTCTTT
CASSWTGDKGEAFF
>.|TRBD1|TRBJ1-1|TRBV6-1
TGTGCCAGCAGTGTATCACAGGGGGCGGGAGCTGAAGCTTTCTTT
CASSVSQGAGAEAFF
>few|TRBD2|TRBJ2-7|TRBV12-3/TRBV12-4
TGTGCCAGCAGTTTAGTCTCAGTACTAGCGGGGGGCTCCTCCTACGAGCAGTACTTC
CASSLVSVLAGGSSYEQYF
>.|TRBD1|TRBJ2-7|TRBV27
TGTGCCAGCAGTTTAAGGGGACGCCAGGGGGTCACCTCCGAGCAGTACTTC
CASSLRGRQGVTSEQYF
>few|TRBD1|TRBJ2-3|TRBV24-1
TGTGCCACCAGTGATACCCGGACAGGGTCCCCAGATACGCAGTATTTT
CATSDTRTGSPDTQYF
>.|.|TRBJ1-1|TRBV7-9
TGTGCCAGCAGCTCCGCGGACAGCTCCAACACTGAAGCTTTCTTT
CASSSADSSNTEAFF
>few|TRBD1|TRBJ1-1|TRBV5-5
TGTGCCAGCAGCAAACAGGGGGAAAGCACTGAAGCTTTCTTT
CASSKQGESTEAFF
>.|TRBD1|TRBJ2-1|TRBV6-2/TRBV6-3
TGTGCCAGCAGATCAGGGGGTTTGGATGAGCAGTTCTTC
CASRSGGLDEQFF
>few|TRBD2|TRBJ2-5|TRBV7-9
TGTGCCAGCAGCGGTAGACTAGCGGGCATGGTAGGGGAGACCCAGTACTTC
CASSGRLAGMVGETQYF
>few|TRBD1|TRBJ1-1|TRBV7-2
TGTGCCAGCAGCTTCCTAGGACAGGACACTGAAGCTTTCTTT
CASSFLGQDTEAFF
>few|.|TRBJ1-5|TRBV20-1
TGCAGTGCCCCGAAGAACGGGGGAAGTGGCAATCAGCCCCAGCATTTT
CSAPKNGGSGNQPQHF
>many|.|TRBJ1-1|TRBV28
TGTGCCAGCATCTCACCGGGGGGCGAAGCTTTCTTT
CASISPGGEAFF
>few|.|TRBJ2-3|TRBV24-1
TGTGCCACCAGTGGACAGACCACAGATACGCAGTATTTT
CATSGQTTDTQYF
>.|.|TRBJ1-5|TRBV7-2
TGTGCCAGCAGCTTAGCAGGGTTCCATCAGCCCCAGCATTTT
CASSLAGFHQPQHF
>.|.|TRBJ2-3|TRBV9
TGTGCCAGCAGCGTCGGCAACACAGATACGCAGTATTTT
CASSVGNTDTQYF
>many|.|TRBJ2-7|TRBV29-1
TGCAGCGTTGAAAAGGGGTCGTTTGGGACTTACGAGCAGTACTTC
CSVEKGSFGTYEQYF
>few|.|TRBJ2-7|TRBV3-1
TGTGCCAGCAGCCAAGCGGGGAGGTTCCTTTACGAGCAGTACTTC
CASSQAGRFLYEQYF
>.|.|TRBJ2-5|TRBV18
TGTGCCAGCTCACCACAGGGATCAGAGACCCAGTACTTC
CASSPQGSETQYF
>.|TRBD1|TRBJ2-2|TRBV4-2
TGTGCCAGCAGCCAAGGCTCAGGGGGTTCCCCCGGGGAGCTGTTTTTT
CASSQGSGGSPGELFF